Following are 13 T cell receptor beta chains from one sample sequenced in a study of a mutant IDH1 vaccine in newly diagnosed glioma. Some clones are missing from TCRdb's copy, which holds only in-frame ones; the method was immunoSEQ multiplex PCR. This sample has approximately 60,000 clones, with about 81% found just once. Time point: week 23, last vaccination. Each dose delivered 300 ug of mutant IDH1 20-mer peptide subcutaneously with imiquimod. These receptors have no known antigen. Material: PBMCs, obtained from a glioma patient whose treatment included an IDH1 peptide vaccine. The source is a woman aged 40 to 50 with glioma. Some clones in this sample may be carry-over from other donors' samples.

V gene TRBV5-1 combines with J gene TRBJ2-7, with 10 nucleotides matching TRBD2. The trim removed 0 bases at V and 5 bases at J, leaving 11 bases unmatched. This CDR3 comprises 17 residues. The germline gives CDR1 SGHRS, CDR2 YFSETQ. DNA for the CDR3: TGCGCCAGCAGCTTGGTAGCGGGGGGCCTAGAGGGGAACGAGCAGTACTTC. It is translated as CASSLVAGGLEGNEQYF.

This sequence joins TRBV9 and TRBJ2-5; TRBD2 matches 13 bases. The germline gives CDR1 SGDLS, CDR2 YYNGEE. V trimming: 3 bases; J trimming: 2 bases; junction bases outside the gene matches: 1. The CDR3 consists of 15 residues. The CDR3 loop reads CASSGLAGGQETQYF. DNA for the CDR3: TGTGCCAGCAGCGGACTAGCGGGGGGACAAGAGACCCAGTACTTC.

V usage is TRBV2 and J usage is TRBJ1-4; maybe TRBD1 (6 bases). CDR3 length: 15 residues. V was clipped by 5 bases and J by 4 bases, with 14 bases between them. Germline V gene lookup returns CDR1 SNHLY and CDR2 FYNNEI. The DNA of the CDR3 is TGTGCCAGCAGTTACTTCAGGGGAGATAATGAAAAACTGTTTTTT. Translation: CASSYFRGDNEKLFF.

V and J are TRBV15 and TRBJ1-2; D unresolved. Germline V lookup: CDR1 LNHNV, CDR2 YYDKDF (reference sequence). The V end was cut by 0 bases, the J end by 14 bases, with 16 bases between. CDR3 length: 13 residues. The CDR3 DNA follows: TGTGCCACCAGCAGAGATTTGGACCCTCAGAAAACCTTC. It translates to CATSRDLDPQKTF. The variable domain in full, completed from reference TRBV15 and TRBJ1-2, reads DAMVIQNPRYQVTQFGKPVTLSCSQTLNHNVMYWYQQKSSQAPKLLFHYYDKDFNNEADTPDNFQSRRPNTSFCFLDIRSPGLGDTAMYLCATSRDLDPQKTFGSGTRLTVV.

The chain uses TRBV27 and TRBJ1-2; 7 nucleotides match TRBD1. Germline lookup yields CDR1 MNHEY and CDR2 SMNVEV (reference sequence). V dropped 10 bases and J dropped 2; count of bases not matched to a gene: 7. This CDR3 contains 13 residues. The CDR3 spells CATATTGNYGYTF. Here the CDR3 DNA reads TGTGCCACCGCCACGACAGGGAACTATGGCTACACCTTC.

The V gene is TRBV4-3, the J gene TRBJ2-1; D uncertain. This CDR3 contains 17 residues. V lost 0 bases to trimming and J lost 0 bases, with 12 bases between them. Germline lookup yields CDR1 LGHNA and CDR2 YSLEER. The DNA of the CDR3 is TGCGCCAGCAGCCAAGAGTGGGGAAGGAGCTCCTACAATGAGCAGTTCTTC. Protein: CASSQEWGRSSYNEQFF.

The V call is TRBV27, the J call TRBJ1-1; D gene ambiguous. Germline CDR1 reads MNHEY; CDR2 reads SMNVEV (reference sequence). The CDR3 is made up of 11 amino acids. V was cut by 7 bases and J by 6 bases, with 9 bases left in between. CDR3 bases: TGTGCCAGCATTGGGCCCGCTGAAGCTTTCTTT. This sequence encodes CASIGPAEAFF.

The V call is TRBV25-1, the J call TRBJ2-5; unclear D gene. Germline CDR1 reads MGHDK; CDR2 reads SYGVNS. This CDR3 region has 14 residues. Trimming took off 4 bases at V and 4 bases at J, with 13 bases between the two ends. For the CDR3, the DNA is TGTGCCAGCAGTGTGAGCGACTTGGGAGAGACCCAGTACTTC. This encodes CASSVSDLGETQYF.

The chain is built from TRBV2 and TRBJ2-3; possibly TRBD1 or TRBD2 for D (6 bases each). The CDR3 totals 17 residues. The V end was cut by 5 bases, the J end by 3 bases, with 21 bases between. Germline CDR1 is SNHLY and CDR2 is FYNNEI. The CDR3 nucleotides are TGTGCCAGCAGTTTCCGCGACAGGACTATTGGGACAGATACGCAGTATTTT. It is translated as CASSFRDRTIGTDTQYF.

The gene calls are TRBV7-6 and TRBJ2-2, with D hard to call. The CDR3 consists of 13 residues. Trimming shortened V by 2 bases and J by 8 bases, and 9 bases separated the two germline ends. Germline V lookup: CDR1 SGHVS, CDR2 FNYEAQ. Here the CDR3 reads CASSLTPSGELFF. In nucleotides, the CDR3 is TGTGCCAGCAGCTTAACACCGTCGGGGGAGCTGTTTTTT.

V is TRBV6-5 and J is TRBJ2-2; maybe TRBD2 (6 bases). V lost 6 bases and J 2 bases, leaving 13 bases between the germline ends. The CDR3 spans 15 residues. Germline CDR1 and CDR2: MNHEY and SVGAGI. CDR3 bases: TGTGCCAGCAGATTGGACGGGGGAAACACCGGGGAGCTGTTTTTT. This translates into CASRLDGGNTGELFF.

This chain joins TRBV11-2 and TRBJ2-2; TRBD1 matches 7 bases. The germline gives CDR1 SGHAT, CDR2 FQNNGV. The CDR3 is made up of 15 amino acids. Trimming removed 6 bases from V and 6 bases from J; junction bases left unmatched: 10. CDR3 DNA: TGTGCCAGCAGTGACAGGGAAAGGCCCCCCGGGGAGCTGTTTTTT. Protein sequence: CASSDRERPPGELFF.

The chain combines TRBV2 with TRBJ1-2; possible D gene TRBD1, 5 bases. CDR1 and CDR2 (germline): SNHLY, FYNNEI. The length of the CDR3 is 14 residues. Trimming stripped 2 bases from V and 3 bases from J, with 10 bases between. Here the CDR3 DNA reads TGTGCCAGCAGTGAAAGGACACTATACTATGGCTACACCTTC. Amino acids: CASSERTLYYGYTF.